Below, one TCR beta chain is given with its context. Its antigen remains unidentified. The data were taken from a study of cytomegalovirus exposure and HLA in healthy donors. Study conclusions and caveats: The study flagged about 160 TCR beta chains as cytomegalovirus-associated.

Amplification used 60 Vbeta primers and 13 Jbeta primers. Repertoires were generated with immunoSEQ multiplex PCR, while TCRdb's copy carries only in-frame clones and drops some. The specimen's table records under 95,000 clones. CDR3 length equals 16 residues. Trimming at V came to 1 base and at J to 6 bases, leaving 5 bases not matched to a gene. The germline V gene encodes CDR1 MNHEY and CDR2 SMNVEV (reference sequence). The sequencing input was PBMCs. The receptor was isolated from a female donor in good health and CMV-seropositive. The V and J genes are TRBV27 and TRBJ2-2; 10 nucleotides line up with TRBD2. CDR3 in DNA: TGTGCCAGCAGTTTATTATTCAGCGGGGGGGCCGGGGAGCTGTTTTTT. Protein product: CASSLLFSGGAGELFF.